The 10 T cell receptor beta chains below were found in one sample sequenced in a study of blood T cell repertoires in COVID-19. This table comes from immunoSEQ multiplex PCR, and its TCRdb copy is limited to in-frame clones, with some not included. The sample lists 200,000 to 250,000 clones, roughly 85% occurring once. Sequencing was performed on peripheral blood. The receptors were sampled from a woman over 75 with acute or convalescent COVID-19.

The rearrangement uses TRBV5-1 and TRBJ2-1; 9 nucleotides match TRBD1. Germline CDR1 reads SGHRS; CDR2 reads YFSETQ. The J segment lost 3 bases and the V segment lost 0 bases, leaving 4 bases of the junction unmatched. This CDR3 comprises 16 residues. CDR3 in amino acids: CASSLEGQGVYNEQFF. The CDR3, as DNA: TGCGCCAGCAGCTTGGAGGGACAGGGTGTCTACAATGAGCAGTTCTTC.

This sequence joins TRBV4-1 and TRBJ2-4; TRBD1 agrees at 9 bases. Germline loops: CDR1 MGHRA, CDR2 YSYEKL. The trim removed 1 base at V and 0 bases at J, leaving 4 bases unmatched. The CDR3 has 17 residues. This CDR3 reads CASSQGGTGIAKNIQYF. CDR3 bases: TGCGCCAGCAGCCAAGGTGGGACAGGGATAGCCAAAAACATTCAGTACTTC.

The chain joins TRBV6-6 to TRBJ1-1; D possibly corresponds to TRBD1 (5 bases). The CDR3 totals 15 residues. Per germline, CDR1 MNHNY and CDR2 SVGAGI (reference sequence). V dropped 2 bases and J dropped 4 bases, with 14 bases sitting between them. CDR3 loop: CASSYDGRVGTEAFF. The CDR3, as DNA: TGTGCCAGCAGTTACGACGGCAGGGTTGGCACTGAAGCTTTCTTT.

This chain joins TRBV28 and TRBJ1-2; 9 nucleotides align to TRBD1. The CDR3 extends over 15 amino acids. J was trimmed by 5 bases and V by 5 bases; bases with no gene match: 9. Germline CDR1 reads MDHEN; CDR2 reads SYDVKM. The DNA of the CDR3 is TGTGCCAGCAGTATCCTCGGGACAGGGATGTATGGCTACACCTTC. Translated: CASSILGTGMYGYTF.

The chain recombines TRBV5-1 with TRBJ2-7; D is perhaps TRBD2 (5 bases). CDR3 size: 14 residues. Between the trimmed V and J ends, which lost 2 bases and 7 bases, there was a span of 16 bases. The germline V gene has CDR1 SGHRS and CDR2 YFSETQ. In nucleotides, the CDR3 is TGCGCCAGCAGCTTCAGGACTGGGGAGTGGGAGCAGTACTTC. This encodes CASSFRTGEWEQYF.

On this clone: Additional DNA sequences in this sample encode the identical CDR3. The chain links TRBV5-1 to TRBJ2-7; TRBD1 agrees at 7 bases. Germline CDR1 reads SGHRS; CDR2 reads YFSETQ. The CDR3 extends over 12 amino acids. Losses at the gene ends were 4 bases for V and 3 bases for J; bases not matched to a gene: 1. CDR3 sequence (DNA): TGCGCCAGCAGCGGGGACAGCTACGAGCAGTACTTC. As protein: CASSGDSYEQYF.

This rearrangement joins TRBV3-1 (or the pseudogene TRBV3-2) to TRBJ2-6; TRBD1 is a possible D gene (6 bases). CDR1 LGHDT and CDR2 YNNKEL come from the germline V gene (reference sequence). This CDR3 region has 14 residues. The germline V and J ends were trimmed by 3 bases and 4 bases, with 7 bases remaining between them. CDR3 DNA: TGTGCCAGCAGCCATGGGACAGGGGCCAACGTCCTGACTTTC. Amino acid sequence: CASSHGTGANVLTF.

CDR3 loop: CASSNNRAPNTEAFF. The CDR3 DNA reads TGTGCCAGCAGCAATAACAGGGCCCCGAACACTGAAGCTTTCTTT. This chain joins TRBV7-8 and TRBJ1-1; TRBD1 might be the D (6 bases). The CDR3 contains 15 residues. Germline lookup yields CDR1 SGHVS and CDR2 FQNEAQ. Trimming removed 5 bases at V and 1 base at J, with 14 bases between. Looking up the rest from reference TRBV7-8 and TRBJ1-1 gives the full variable domain: GAGVSQSPRYKVAKRGQDVALRCDPISGHVSLFWYQQALGQGPEFLTYFQNEAQLDKSGLPSDRFFAERPEGSVSTLKIQRTQQEDSAVYLCASSNNRAPNTEAFFGQGTRLTVV.

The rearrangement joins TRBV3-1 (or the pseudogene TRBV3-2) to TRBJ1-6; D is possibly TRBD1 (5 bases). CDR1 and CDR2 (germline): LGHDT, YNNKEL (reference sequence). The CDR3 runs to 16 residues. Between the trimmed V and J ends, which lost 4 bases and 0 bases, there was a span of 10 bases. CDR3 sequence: CASSPRVNSYNSPLHF. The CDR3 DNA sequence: TGTGCCAGCAGCCCCAGGGTTAACTCCTATAATTCACCCCTCCACTTT.

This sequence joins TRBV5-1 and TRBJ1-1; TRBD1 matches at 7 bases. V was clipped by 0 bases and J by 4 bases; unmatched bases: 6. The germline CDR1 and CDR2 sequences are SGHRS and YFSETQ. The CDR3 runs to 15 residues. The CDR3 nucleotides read TGCGCCAGCAGCTTGGGGAACAGACAGGGCACTGAAGCTTTCTTT. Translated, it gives CASSLGNRQGTEAFF.